This record covers a single T cell receptor beta chain. Its antigen is still unknown. The sample holds no much larger clone one base away, and base qualities are not on file. Genomic DNA was isolated from the sorted cells so that the TCRbeta CDR3 region could be sequenced. The immunoSEQ Assay was used to sequence the TCRbeta CDR3 regions. TCRdb holds this immuneACCESS table with in-frame rearrangements only. Some clones are missing; in checked studies, unresolved V genes explain under half, and the rest has no known cause. For this sample the table gives about 53,000 clones, of which more than 70% were detected only once. Of the sample, around 2.4% is held by the ten largest clones. The data are from a study of OX40 agonist ivuxolimab in advanced cancers. Looking at the study overall: The costimulatory receptor OX40 (CD134) was targeted by ivuxolimab, a fully human IgG2 agonistic monoclonal antibody. The monotherapy dose-escalation portion (N of about 50 patients) of the phase I ivuxolimab trial is reported in the paper. Intravenous ivuxolimab was administered to patients every 2 weeks at six dose levels: 0.01, 0.1, 0.3, 1.5, 3 and 10 mg/kg. The point of sequencing TCRbeta in the periphery was to test whether ivuxolimab changed TCR sequence diversity and drove clonal T-cell expansion. Of the 50 to 55 dose-escalation patients, hepatocellular carcinoma was present in 19, melanoma in roughly 15, renal cell carcinoma in 9 and head and neck cancer in 9. Three dose-escalation patients achieved partial responses, one with hepatocellular carcinoma and two with cutaneous melanoma. In the dose-escalation cohort, 70% to 85% of patients were male, and the mean age was roughly 60 years with a range of roughly 20 to 80. Prior anti-PD-1, anti-PD-L1 or anti-CTLA-4 therapy was permitted, and checkpoint inhibitors had been received by less than 45% of dose-escalation patients.

The germline V gene yields LGHNA for CDR1 and YNFKEQ for CDR2. Trimming takes 4 bases from V and 4 bases from J, and the germline ends sit 22 bases apart. The CDR3 measures 18 amino acids from cysteine to phenylalanine. Only the CDR3 portion is preserved as DNA: 54 bases, with reading frame beginning at the first base. The trial excluded patients who had a history of autoimmune disease or who were on systemic immunosuppression. In every dose cohort, peripheral blood was drawn for TCR sequencing at baseline, cycle 4 day 1, and cycle 7 day 1. Samples came from an open-label, multicenter, first-in-human phase I dose-escalation trial of ivuxolimab. The trial enrolled adults with locally advanced or metastatic head and neck squamous cell, hepatocellular, melanoma or renal cell carcinoma. Before TCR sequencing, CD4+ and CD8+ T cells were separately sorted from peripheral blood. The investigation overall reported the following: On average, CD8+ T cells showed more expanded clones than CD4+ T cells after ivuxolimab. Low levels of normalized T-cell clonal expansion were also seen in some nonresponding patients. Which antigens the clonally expanded peripheral T cells were specific for was not determined. In the 0.1-3.0 mg/kg groups, partial responders were among the patients with the lowest normalized peripheral clonal expansion, particularly in CD8+ T cells. At doses of 0.1 to 3.0 mg/kg, clonal expansion of both CD4+ and CD8+ blood T cells was observed from baseline to week 6.

Sequenced here: CD4+ or CD8+ T cells sorted from blood, sampled in a trial of the OX40 agonist ivuxolimab. This TCR came from an adult with an advanced solid tumor such as melanoma, head and neck, liver or kidney cancer. The sequence links TRBV4-2 to TRBJ1-4; TRBD1 is a weak D gene call, 5 bases matching. Here is the DNA: TGTGCCAGCAGCCCCCCTCAGGTGGGGCTGGGGGGTAATGAAAAACTGTTTTTT. It codes for CASSPPQVGLGGNEKLFF.